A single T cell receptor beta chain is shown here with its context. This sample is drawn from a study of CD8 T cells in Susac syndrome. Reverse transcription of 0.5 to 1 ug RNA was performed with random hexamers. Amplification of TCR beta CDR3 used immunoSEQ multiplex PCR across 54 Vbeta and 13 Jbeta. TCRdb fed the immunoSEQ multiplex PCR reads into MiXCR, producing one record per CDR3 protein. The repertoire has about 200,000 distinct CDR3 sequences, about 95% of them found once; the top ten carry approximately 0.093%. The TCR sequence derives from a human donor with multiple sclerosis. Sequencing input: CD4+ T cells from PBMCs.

The CDR3 loop is CASSPLDREAFF. CDR3 DNA sequence: TGTGCCAGCAGCCCATTGGACAGGGAAGCTTTCTTT. The chain is built from TRBV9 and TRBJ1-1; TRBD1 matches 7 bases. The CDR3 length is 12 residues. The V gene end was trimmed by 4 bases and the J gene end by 8 bases; junction bases not matched to a gene: 5. In germline, CDR1 is SGDLS, CDR2 YYNGEE.